A single sample gave rise to the 2 T cell receptor beta chains below, sequenced in a study of cytomegalovirus exposure and HLA in healthy donors. The PCR made use of 60 Vbeta and 13 Jbeta primers. TCRdb keeps only in-frame clones here, not all; method: immunoSEQ multiplex PCR. The table has 210,000 or so clones, approximately 82% seen once. The specimen was PBMCs. Every receptor here comes from a woman in her forties in good health and CMV-seronegative.

The chain couples TRBV27 to TRBJ1-2; TRBD1 is a possible D gene (5 bases). The ends were cut back, 5 bases at V and 1 base at J, with 17 bases in the middle. Germline V lookup: CDR1 MNHEY, CDR2 SMNVEV (reference sequence). The CDR3 runs to 16 residues. The CDR3 DNA sequence: TGTGCCAGCAGTCGGTCCAGAACGACAGTTAACTATGGCTACACCTTC. Translating it yields CASSRSRTTVNYGYTF.

This clone was picked up one time. The rearrangement uses TRBV19 and TRBJ1-1; 7 positions match TRBD1. The germline V gene has CDR1 LNHDA and CDR2 SQIVND (reference sequence). The CDR3 contains 15 residues. Trimming took 3 bases from V and 7 from J; bases not matched to a gene: 11. The CDR3, as DNA: TGTGCCAGTAGTATTGGGAGACAGGGAACGAATGAAGCTTTCTTT. This encodes CASSIGRQGTNEAFF.